This is a list of T cell receptor beta chains from one sample in a study of beta chain features in type 1 diabetes. The protocol was immunoSEQ multiplex PCR, while the TCRdb copy is restricted to in-frame clones and leaves out a portion. The sample records about 320,000 clones, 11% to 15% being singletons. Sequencing was carried out using central memory CD4+ T cells from blood. The receptors stem from a man aged 25-40 years in good health. CDR3s include the opening cysteine and the closing phenylalanine or tryptophan. D genes are given only for firm matches. Expanded clones get a size class; other rows say once, few or many, or leave the size out.

J	D	size	V	CDR3	DNA
TRBJ1-1	.	.	TRBV6-6	CASSYPRGRSHTEAFF	TGTGCCAGCAGTTACCCAAGGGGCAGGTCACACACTGAAGCTTTCTTT
TRBJ1-4	.	few	TRBV19	CASSEFQGNEKLFF	TGTGCCAGTAGTGAGTTCCAGGGCAATGAAAAACTGTTTTTT
TRBJ2-1	.	few	TRBV2	CASRKSYNEQFF	TGTGCCAGCAGAAAATCCTACAATGAGCAGTTCTTC
TRBJ1-4	.	.	TRBV4-1	CASSLPYQGLGAEKLFF	TGCGCCAGCAGCCTCCCATATCAGGGGCTGGGGGCAGAAAAACTGTTTTTT
TRBJ1-2	TRBD1	.	TRBV14	CASSPLTGGNYGYTF	TGTGCCAGCAGCCCCTTGACAGGGGGAAACTATGGCTACACCTTC
TRBJ1-4	.	few	TRBV30	CAWSTGDGEKLFF	TGTGCCTGGAGTACTGGGGACGGTGAAAAACTGTTTTTT
TRBJ1-5	TRBD1	.	TRBV27	CASSLKGWGDRVGNQPQHF	TGTGCCAGCAGTTTAAAGGGGTGGGGGGACAGGGTTGGCAATCAGCCCCAGCATTTT
TRBJ2-5	.	few	TRBV12-5	CASGPKETQYF	TGTGCTAGTGGACCAAAAGAGACCCAGTACTTC
TRBJ1-1	.	few	TRBV2	CASNTQWDTEAFF	TGTGCCAGCAATACCCAGTGGGACACTGAAGCTTTCTTT
TRBJ1-1	TRBD1	few	TRBV27	CASRPGQGPTEAFF	TGTGCCAGCAGACCCGGACAGGGGCCCACTGAAGCTTTCTTT
TRBJ2-1	.	.	TRBV23-1	CASSQSHGRSSYNEQFF	TGCGCCAGCAGTCAATCCCACGGGAGAAGCTCCTACAATGAGCAGTTCTTC
TRBJ1-6	.	few	TRBV2	CASNRAVYNSPLHF	TGTGCCAGCAATAGAGCAGTTTATAATTCACCCCTCCACTTT
TRBJ2-5	TRBD2	.	TRBV7-9	CASSLTSGGQETQYF	TGTGCCAGCAGCCTGACTAGCGGGGGGCAAGAGACCCAGTACTTC
TRBJ2-7	.	few	TRBV7-2	CASSLMSYHEQYF	TGTGCCAGCAGCTTAATGAGTTACCACGAGCAGTACTTC
TRBJ2-5	.	.	TRBV4-2	CASSQDQGRGGETQYF	TGTGCCAGCAGCCAAGACCAAGGGCGAGGCGGAGAGACCCAGTACTTC
TRBJ2-7	.	.	TRBV7-2	CASKAAGTYEQYF	TGTGCCAGCAAAGCGGCGGGGACCTACGAGCAGTACTTC
TRBJ1-1	.	.	TRBV7-8	CASSSNTEAFF	TGTGCCAGCAGCTCGAACACTGAAGCTTTCTTT
TRBJ2-3	.	many	TRBV5-1	CASSLQGQNADTQYF	TGCGCCAGCAGCCTACAGGGCCAGAACGCTGATACGCAGTATTTT
TRBJ1-1	.	.	TRBV18	CASSPRNGNTEAFF	TGTGCCAGCTCACCACGTAACGGGAACACTGAAGCTTTCTTT
TRBJ1-2	TRBD1	.	TRBV6-5	CATQGGLEGYTF	TGTGCCACCCAGGGGGGGCTGGAGGGCTACACCTTC
TRBJ2-5	.	few	TRBV12-5	CASGLAPGGRGAQYF	TGTGCTAGTGGTTTGGCGCCCGGGGGCCGAGGGGCCCAGTACTTC
TRBJ2-5	TRBD2	few	TRBV6-9	CASSLAGGPPQETQYF	TGTGCCAGCAGTCTAGCGGGAGGACCCCCACAAGAGACCCAGTACTTC
TRBJ2-1	.	.	TRBV9	CASSPAAGSYNEQFF	TGTGCCAGCAGCCCTGCCGCGGGCTCCTACAATGAGCAGTTCTTC
TRBJ2-1	TRBD2	few	TRBV7-2	CASIPRGGRYNEQFF	TGTGCCAGCATACCCCGGGGGGGCCGCTACAATGAGCAGTTCTTC
TRBJ1-4	TRBD1	once	TRBV2	CASSAATGWVEKLFF	TGTGCCAGCAGTGCCGCGACAGGGTGGGTCGAAAAACTGTTTTTT
TRBJ2-1	TRBD2	few	TRBV7-2	CASSFDGGIPGNEQFF	TGTGCCAGCAGCTTTGACGGGGGGATACCCGGCAATGAGCAGTTCTTC
TRBJ2-5	TRBD2	few	TRBV7-2	CASSTNGLAGIGETQYF	TGTGCCAGCAGCACGAATGGACTAGCGGGAATCGGAGAGACCCAGTACTTC
TRBJ1-5	TRBD1	.	TRBV6-5	CASSARDSSLQPQHF	TGTGCCAGCAGTGCCCGGGACAGTAGTCTTCAGCCCCAGCATTTT
TRBJ2-7	TRBD1	.	TRBV28	CASSLGTGFSYEQYF	TGTGCCAGCAGTTTAGGGACAGGCTTCTCCTACGAGCAGTACTTC
TRBJ1-1	.	.	TRBV5-1	CASSFGPQTEAFF	TGCGCCAGCAGCTTCGGACCACAGACCGAAGCTTTCTTT
TRBJ2-7	TRBD1	.	TRBV9	CASSVDRGQQYF	TGTGCCAGCAGCGTAGACAGGGGGCAGCAGTACTTC